These 17 T cell receptor beta chains were all obtained from the same sample, sequenced in a study of blood T cell repertoires in COVID-19. Assay used: immunoSEQ multiplex PCR; TCRdb lists only in-frame clones, some missing. The repertoire includes about 170,000 clones, 84% of them detected once, and roughly 12% sits in the top ten. The sequencing input was PBMCs or T cells enriched from blood (not recorded which). The receptors shown here come from a man between 50 and 59 years old who had recovered from COVID-19.

V gene TRBV18 combines with J gene TRBJ1-3; D ambiguous. CDR1 is KGHSH and CDR2 is LQKENI in the germline V gene. V was shortened by 6 bases and J by 0 bases, with 12 bases between the two germline ends. There are 15 residues in the CDR3. The CDR3 DNA reads as TGTGCCAGCTCCCTAGCCGGGAACTCTGGAAACACCATATATTTT. Its translation: CASSLAGNSGNTIYF.

CDR3 amino acids: CASSPEGLVGSPLHF. The CDR3 region has the DNA TGTGCCAGCAGCCCTGAGGGCCTAGTCGGTTCACCCCTCCACTTT. The rearrangement uses TRBV3-1 (or the pseudogene TRBV3-2) and TRBJ1-6; D unclear. V lost 4 bases, J lost 9 bases, and 16 bases lay in between. The CDR3 length is 15 residues. Germline CDR1 reads LGHDT; CDR2 reads YNNKEL (reference sequence).

In this sample, this clone turned up once. The V gene is TRBV5-4, the J gene TRBJ1-2; TRBD1 might be the D (6 bases). V shed 4 bases and J shed 5 bases, with 15 bases lying between them. This CDR3 has 14 residues. Germline CDR1 SGHNT, CDR2 YYREEE (reference sequence). Written as DNA, the CDR3 is TGTGCCAGCAGCCTCAAGGGGGTCGAGTATGGCTACACCTTC. This codes for CASSLKGVEYGYTF.

This rearrangement joins TRBV3-1 (or the pseudogene TRBV3-2) to TRBJ1-4, with a weak D call TRBD1 (6 bases). The CDR3 is made up of 16 amino acids. The ends were cut back, 1 base at V and 5 bases at J, with 14 bases in the middle. Germline V gene data show CDR1 as LGHDT and CDR2 as YNNKEL (reference sequence). The CDR3 loop is CASSQGYGTQNEKLFF. The CDR3 DNA reads as TGTGCCAGCAGCCAAGGTTACGGGACACAGAATGAAAAACTGTTTTTT.

Here the CDR3 reads CASSLVAGGPDEQFF. The CDR3 DNA follows: TGTGCCAGCAGCTTGGTAGCGGGGGGGCCGGATGAGCAGTTCTTC. The genes are TRBV5-6 and TRBJ2-1; 11 nucleotides match TRBD2. The CDR3 runs 15 residues. CDR1 is SGHDT, CDR2 YYEEEE, per germline. Trimming removed 0 bases from V and 8 bases from J; junction bases left unmatched: 4.

The rearrangement links TRBV7-8 to TRBJ1-2; TRBD1 matches at 7 bases. CDR3 length equals 13 residues. The trim removed 5 bases at V and 6 bases at J, leaving 6 bases unmatched. Germline loops: CDR1 SGHVS, CDR2 FQNEAQ. This chain's CDR3 is CASSVDRADGYTF. Written as DNA, the CDR3 is TGTGCCAGCAGCGTTGACAGGGCGGATGGCTACACCTTC.

The V gene is TRBV7-3, the J gene TRBJ2-2; 7 bases map to TRBD1. The CDR3 totals 14 residues. CDR1 is SGHTA and CDR2 is FQGTGA in the germline V gene. Germline trimming cut 5 bases from V and 5 bases from J; bases unmatched to any gene: 5. CDR3: CASSPTGPTGELFF. CDR3 sequence (DNA): TGTGCCAGCAGCCCGACAGGGCCTACCGGGGAGCTGTTTTTT.

This clone turned up a few times. The V and J genes are TRBV2 and TRBJ1-6; the match to TRBD1 covers 9 bases. The CDR3 loop spans 15 amino acids. V shed 6 bases and J 10 bases; nucleotides not matched to a gene: 10. Looked up from germline, CDR1 is SNHLY and CDR2 is FYNNEI. CDR3 protein: CASREGQGNWSPLHF. DNA for the CDR3: TGTGCCAGCAGGGAGGGACAGGGAAATTGGTCACCCCTCCACTTT.

The chain has TRBV23-1 and TRBJ1-5, with D perhaps TRBD1 (5 bases). TRBV23-1 is identified as an open reading frame with a role that is uncertain. V dropped 10 bases and J dropped 7 bases, with 17 bases sitting between them. There are 13 residues in the CDR3. The CDR3 region has the DNA TGCGCCACCAAGGGGAGGGTGTGCCAGCCCCAGCATTTT. It codes for CATKGRVCQPQHF.

The J gene is TRBJ2-1, the V gene TRBV5-1; perhaps TRBD2 as D (5 bases). Trimming removed 4 bases from V and 6 bases from J, with 11 bases in between. Looked up from germline, CDR1 is SGHRS and CDR2 is YFSETQ. This CDR3 has 13 residues. The CDR3 here is CASSVGNSNEQFF. CDR3 nucleotides: TGCGCCAGCAGCGTCGGGAACTCCAATGAGCAGTTCTTC. Together with reference TRBV5-1 and TRBJ2-1, the CDR3 gives the full variable domain: KAGVTQTPRYLIKTRGQQVTLSCSPISGHRSVSWYQQTPGQGLQFLFEYFSETQRNKGNFPGRFSGRQFSNSRSEMNVSTLELGDSALYLCASSVGNSNEQFFGPGTRLTVL.

The chain carries TRBV2 and TRBJ2-6; 8 bases match TRBD2. This CDR3 is built from 18 residues. Trimming removed 2 bases from V and 1 base from J; junction bases left unmatched: 7. Germline loops: CDR1 SNHLY, CDR2 FYNNEI. Here the CDR3 DNA reads TGTGCCAGCAGTGAAAGGCGGGGGGTCTGGTCTGGGGCCAACGTCCTGACTTTC. Translation: CASSERRGVWSGANVLTF. Supplemented by reference TRBV2 and TRBJ2-6, the full variable domain reads EPEVTQTPSHQVTQMGQEVILRCVPISNHLYFYWYRQILGQKVEFLVSFYNNEISEKSEIFDDQFSVERPDGSNFTLKIRSTKLEDSAMYFCASSERRGVWSGANVLTFGAGSRLTVL.

The chain carries TRBV4-1 and TRBJ2-7; 8 nucleotides align to TRBD1. V shed 0 bases and J 4 bases; nucleotides not matched to a gene: 5. CDR3 length: 15 residues. Germline V gives CDR1 MGHRA, CDR2 YSYEKL. The CDR3 DNA reads as TGCGCCAGCAGCCAAGATGCAGGGGGCGGATACGAGCAGTACTTC. This translates into CASSQDAGGGYEQYF.

V gene TRBV2 combines with J gene TRBJ1-2; 7 bases are shared with TRBD1. This CDR3 has 13 amino acids. CDR1 is SNHLY, CDR2 FYNNEI, per germline. Trimming removed 9 bases from V and 0 bases from J; junction bases left unmatched: 4. CDR3 sequence (DNA): TGTGCCAGTAAGGGACAGACTAACTATGGCTACACCTTC. Amino acids: CASKGQTNYGYTF.

This chain uses TRBV14 with TRBJ1-2; the D gene is possibly TRBD1 (5 bases). Germline CDR1 reads SGHDN; CDR2 reads FVKESK. Trimming shortened V by 4 bases and J by 8 bases, and 17 bases separated the two germline ends. The CDR3 sequence is 14 residues long. In nucleotides, the CDR3 is TGTGCCAGCAGCCGCCGGGGGTATTTCGGCGGCTACACCTTC. Translating gives CASSRRGYFGGYTF.

This sequence joins TRBV5-4 and TRBJ2-5, with a weak D call TRBD1 (6 bases). V gave up 4 bases and J gave up 2 bases, with 12 bases separating them. The CDR3 is 14 amino acids. Germline-derived CDR1 and CDR2 are SGHNT and YYREEE (reference sequence). CDR3 region: CASSTATGQETQYF. CDR3 nucleotides: TGTGCCAGCAGCACGGCGACAGGTCAAGAGACCCAGTACTTC.

V is TRBV7-9 and J is TRBJ1-4; no definite D call. From germline, CDR1 is SEHNR and CDR2 FQNEAQ (reference sequence). The V end lost 4 bases, the J end lost 3 bases, and 6 bases lay between the germline ends. This CDR3 spans 13 amino acids. CDR3 bases: TGTGCCAGCAGCTCCCCCTCTAATGAAAAACTGTTTTTT. Translation: CASSSPSNEKLFF.

CDR3 loop: CASSQSPGGGNQPQHF. The CDR3 bases are TGCGCCAGCAGCCAAAGTCCAGGGGGTGGCAATCAGCCCCAGCATTTT. This chain links TRBV4-1 with TRBJ1-5, with 7 nucleotides matching TRBD1. Germline V lookup: CDR1 MGHRA, CDR2 YSYEKL. The V and J ends lost 2 bases and 2 bases, in that order; junction bases with no gene match: 6. The CDR3 runs to 16 residues.